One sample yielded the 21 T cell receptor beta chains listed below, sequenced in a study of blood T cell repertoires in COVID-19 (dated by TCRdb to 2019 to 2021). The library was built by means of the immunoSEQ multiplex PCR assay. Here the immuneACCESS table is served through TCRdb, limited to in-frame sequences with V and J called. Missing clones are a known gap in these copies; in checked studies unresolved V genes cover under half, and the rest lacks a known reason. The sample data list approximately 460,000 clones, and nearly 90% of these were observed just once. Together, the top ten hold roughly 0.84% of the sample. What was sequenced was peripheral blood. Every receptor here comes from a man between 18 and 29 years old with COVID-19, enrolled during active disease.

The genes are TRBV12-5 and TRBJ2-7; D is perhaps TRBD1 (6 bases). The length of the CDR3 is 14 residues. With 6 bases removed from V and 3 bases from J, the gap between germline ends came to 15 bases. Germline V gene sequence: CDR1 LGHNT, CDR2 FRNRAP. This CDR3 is CASGPGHGNYEQYF. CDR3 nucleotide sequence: TGTGCTAGTGGGCCGGGACACGGAAACTACGAGCAGTACTTC. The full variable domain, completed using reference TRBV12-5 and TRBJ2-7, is DARVTQTPRHKVTEMGQEVTMRCQPILGHNTVFWYRQTMMQGLELLAYFRNRAPLDDSGMPKDRFSAEMPDATLATLKIQPSEPRDSAVYFCASGPGHGNYEQYFGPGTRLTVT.

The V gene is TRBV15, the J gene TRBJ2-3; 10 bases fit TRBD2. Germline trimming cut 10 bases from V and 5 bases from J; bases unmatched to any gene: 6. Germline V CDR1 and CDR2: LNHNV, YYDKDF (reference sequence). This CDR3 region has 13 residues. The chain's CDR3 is CAIRAGGRDTQYF. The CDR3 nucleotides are TGTGCCATCAGAGCGGGAGGGCGAGATACGCAGTATTTT.

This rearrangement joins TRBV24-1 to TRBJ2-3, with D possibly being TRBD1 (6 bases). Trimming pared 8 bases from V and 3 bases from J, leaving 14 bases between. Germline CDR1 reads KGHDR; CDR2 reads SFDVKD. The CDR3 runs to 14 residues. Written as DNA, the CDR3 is TGTGCCACCACGGCAGGGGATGAGACAGATACGCAGTATTTT. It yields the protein CATTAGDETDTQYF.

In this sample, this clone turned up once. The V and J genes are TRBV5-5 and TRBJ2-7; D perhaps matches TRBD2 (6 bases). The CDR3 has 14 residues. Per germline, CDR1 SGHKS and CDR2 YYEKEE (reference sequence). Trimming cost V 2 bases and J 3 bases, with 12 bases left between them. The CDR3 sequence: CASSFFPRDYEQYF. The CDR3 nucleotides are TGTGCCAGCAGCTTTTTTCCGCGGGACTACGAGCAGTACTTC.

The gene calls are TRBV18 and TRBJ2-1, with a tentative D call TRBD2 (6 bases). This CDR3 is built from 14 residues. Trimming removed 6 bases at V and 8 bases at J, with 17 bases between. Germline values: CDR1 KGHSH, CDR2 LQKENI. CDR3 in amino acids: CASSIQTSRYEQFF. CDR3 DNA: TGTGCCAGCTCCATCCAGACTAGTCGGTATGAGCAGTTCTTC.

CDR3 in DNA: TGTGCCTGGAGTACTTTACAGGGAGCCGAGCAGTACTTC. Translated, it gives CAWSTLQGAEQYF. The rearrangement joins TRBV30 to TRBJ2-7, with D perhaps matching TRBD1 (6 bases). In germline, CDR1 is GTSNPN, CDR2 SVGIG (reference sequence). This CDR3 has 13 residues. V was clipped by 2 bases and J by 6 bases, with 14 bases between them.

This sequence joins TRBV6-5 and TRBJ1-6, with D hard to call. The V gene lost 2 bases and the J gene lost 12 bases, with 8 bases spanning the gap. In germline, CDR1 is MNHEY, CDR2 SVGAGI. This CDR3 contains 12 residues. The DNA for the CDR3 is TGTGCCAGCAGTTACCTCCTCGGACCCCTCCACTTT. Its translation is CASSYLLGPLHF.

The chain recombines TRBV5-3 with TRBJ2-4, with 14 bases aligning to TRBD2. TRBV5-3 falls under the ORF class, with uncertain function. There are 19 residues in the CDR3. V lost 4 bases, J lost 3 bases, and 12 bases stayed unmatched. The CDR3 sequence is CARSQRLAGGMRGKNIQYF. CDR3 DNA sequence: TGTGCCAGAAGCCAAAGACTAGCGGGAGGGATGCGGGGCAAAAACATTCAGTACTTC.

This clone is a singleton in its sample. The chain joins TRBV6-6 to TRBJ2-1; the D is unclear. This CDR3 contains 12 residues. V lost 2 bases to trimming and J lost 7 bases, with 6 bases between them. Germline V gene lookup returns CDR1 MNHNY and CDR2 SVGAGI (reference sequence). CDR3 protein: CASSYTGNEQFF. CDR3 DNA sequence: TGTGCCAGCAGTTACACGGGTAATGAGCAGTTCTTC.

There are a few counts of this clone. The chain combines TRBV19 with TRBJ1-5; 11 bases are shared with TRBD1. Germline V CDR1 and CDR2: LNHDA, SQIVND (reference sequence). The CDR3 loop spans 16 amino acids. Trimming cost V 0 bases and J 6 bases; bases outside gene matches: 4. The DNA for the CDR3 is TGTGCCAGTAGTATAGACCGGACAGGGGGCTCTCAGCCCCAGCATTTT. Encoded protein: CASSIDRTGGSQPQHF.

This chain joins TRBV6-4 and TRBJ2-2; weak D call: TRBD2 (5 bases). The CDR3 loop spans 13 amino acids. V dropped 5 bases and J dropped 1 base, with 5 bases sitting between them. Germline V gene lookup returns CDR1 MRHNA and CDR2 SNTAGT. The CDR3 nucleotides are TGTGCCAGCAGTAGCGGGAACACCGGGGAGCTGTTTTTT. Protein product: CASSSGNTGELFF.

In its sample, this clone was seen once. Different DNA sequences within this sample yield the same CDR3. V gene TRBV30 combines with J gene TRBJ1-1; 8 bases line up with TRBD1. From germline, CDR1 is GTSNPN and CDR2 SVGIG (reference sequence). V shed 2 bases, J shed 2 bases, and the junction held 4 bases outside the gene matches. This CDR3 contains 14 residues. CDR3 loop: CAWSTGTGNTEAFF. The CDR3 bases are TGTGCCTGGAGTACCGGGACAGGTAACACTGAAGCTTTCTTT.

CDR3 nucleotide sequence: TGTGCCAGCAGCCCGACTAGCGGGAGGGCTGAGCAGTTCTTC. Amino acids: CASSPTSGRAEQFF. The J gene is TRBJ2-1, the V gene TRBV6-6, with 14 bases that match TRBD2. V shed 6 bases and J 9 bases; nucleotides not matched to a gene: 4. In germline, CDR1 is MNHNY, CDR2 SVGAGI (reference sequence). This CDR3 is built from 14 residues.

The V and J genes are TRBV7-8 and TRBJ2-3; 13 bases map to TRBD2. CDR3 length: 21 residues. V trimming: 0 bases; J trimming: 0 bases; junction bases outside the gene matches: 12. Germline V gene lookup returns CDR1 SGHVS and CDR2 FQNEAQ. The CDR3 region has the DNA TGTGCCAGCAGCTTAGCCTTTTGGGGACTAGCGGGAAAAGGGAGCACAGATACGCAGTATTTT. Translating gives CASSLAFWGLAGKGSTDTQYF.

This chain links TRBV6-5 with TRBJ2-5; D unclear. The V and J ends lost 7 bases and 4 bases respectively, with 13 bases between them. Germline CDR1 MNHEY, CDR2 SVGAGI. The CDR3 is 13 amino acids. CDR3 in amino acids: CASITPPIETQYF. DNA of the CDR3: TGTGCCAGCATTACCCCCCCTATAGAGACCCAGTACTTC.

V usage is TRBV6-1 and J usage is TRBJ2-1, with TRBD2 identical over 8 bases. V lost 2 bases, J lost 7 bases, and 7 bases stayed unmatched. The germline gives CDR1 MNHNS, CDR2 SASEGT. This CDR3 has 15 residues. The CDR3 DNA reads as TGTGCCAGCAGTGAAACCCGGGGGGGAGGTAATGAGCAGTTCTTC. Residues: CASSETRGGGNEQFF.

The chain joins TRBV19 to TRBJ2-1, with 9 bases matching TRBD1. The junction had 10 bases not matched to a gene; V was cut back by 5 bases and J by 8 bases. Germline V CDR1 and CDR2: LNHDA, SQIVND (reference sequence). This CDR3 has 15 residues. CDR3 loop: CASSPGTGLLDEQFF. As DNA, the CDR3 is TGTGCCAGTAGTCCCGGGACAGGGTTATTGGATGAGCAGTTCTTC.

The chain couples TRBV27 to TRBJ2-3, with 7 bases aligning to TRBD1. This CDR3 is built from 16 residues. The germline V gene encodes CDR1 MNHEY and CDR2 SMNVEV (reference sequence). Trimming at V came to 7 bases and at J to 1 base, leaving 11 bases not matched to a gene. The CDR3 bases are TGTGCCAGCACCCGACAGGGTGGAATCGGCACAGATACGCAGTATTTT. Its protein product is CASTRQGGIGTDTQYF.

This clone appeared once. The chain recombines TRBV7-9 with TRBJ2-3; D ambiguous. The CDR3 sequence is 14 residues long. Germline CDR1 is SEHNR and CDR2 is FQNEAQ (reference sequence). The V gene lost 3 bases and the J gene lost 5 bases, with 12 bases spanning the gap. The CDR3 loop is CASSFRLGIDTQYF. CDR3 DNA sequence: TGTGCCAGCAGCTTCCGCCTAGGAATAGATACGCAGTATTTT.

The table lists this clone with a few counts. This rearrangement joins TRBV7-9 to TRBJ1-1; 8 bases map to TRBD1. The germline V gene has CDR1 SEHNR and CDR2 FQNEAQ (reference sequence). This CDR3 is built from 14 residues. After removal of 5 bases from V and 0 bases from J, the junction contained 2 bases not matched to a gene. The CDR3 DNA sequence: TGTGCCAGCAGCCGGGACAGGATGAACACTGAAGCTTTCTTT. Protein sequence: CASSRDRMNTEAFF.

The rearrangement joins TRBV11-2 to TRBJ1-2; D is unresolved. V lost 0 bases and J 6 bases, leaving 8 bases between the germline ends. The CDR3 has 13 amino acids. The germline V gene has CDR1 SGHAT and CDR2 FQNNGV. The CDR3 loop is CASSLDRRDGYTF. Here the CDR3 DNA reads TGTGCCAGCAGCTTAGATCGGCGGGATGGCTACACCTTC.